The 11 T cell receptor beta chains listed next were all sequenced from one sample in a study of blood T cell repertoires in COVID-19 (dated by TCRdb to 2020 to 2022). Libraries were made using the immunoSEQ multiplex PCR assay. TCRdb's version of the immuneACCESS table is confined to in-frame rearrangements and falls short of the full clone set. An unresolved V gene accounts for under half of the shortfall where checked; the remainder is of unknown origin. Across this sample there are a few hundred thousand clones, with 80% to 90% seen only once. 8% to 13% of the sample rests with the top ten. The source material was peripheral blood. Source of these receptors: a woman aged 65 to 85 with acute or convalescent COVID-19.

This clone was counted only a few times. Here the CDR3 DNA reads TGTGCCAGCAGGGTACGGACAGATTCCTACAATGAGCAGTTCTTC. This codes for CASRVRTDSYNEQFF. The V call is TRBV6-5, the J call TRBJ2-1; D is perhaps TRBD1 (6 bases). The CDR3 runs 15 residues. The V end lost 6 bases, the J end lost 1 base, and 13 bases lay between the germline ends. Germline CDR1 reads MNHEY; CDR2 reads SVGAGI.

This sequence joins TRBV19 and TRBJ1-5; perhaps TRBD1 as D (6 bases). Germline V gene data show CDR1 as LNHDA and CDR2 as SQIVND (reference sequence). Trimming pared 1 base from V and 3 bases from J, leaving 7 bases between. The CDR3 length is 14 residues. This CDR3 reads CASSIAGDNQPQHF. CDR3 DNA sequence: TGTGCCAGTAGTATAGCAGGGGACAATCAGCCCCAGCATTTT.

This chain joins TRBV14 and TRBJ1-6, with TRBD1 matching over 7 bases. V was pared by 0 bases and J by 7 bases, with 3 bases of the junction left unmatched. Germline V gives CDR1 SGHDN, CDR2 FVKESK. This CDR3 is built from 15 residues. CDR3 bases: TGTGCCAGCAGCCAAGAGACAGGGAGGAATTCACCCCTCCACTTT. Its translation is CASSQETGRNSPLHF.

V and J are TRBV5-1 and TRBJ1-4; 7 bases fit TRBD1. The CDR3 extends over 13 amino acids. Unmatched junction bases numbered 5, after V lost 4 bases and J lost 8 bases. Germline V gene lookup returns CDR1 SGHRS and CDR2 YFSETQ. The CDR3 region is CASSPTGVEKLFF. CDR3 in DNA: TGCGCCAGCAGCCCCACAGGGGTCGAAAAACTGTTTTTT. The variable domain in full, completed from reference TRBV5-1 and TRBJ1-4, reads KAGVTQTPRYLIKTRGQQVTLSCSPISGHRSVSWYQQTPGQGLQFLFEYFSETQRNKGNFPGRFSGRQFSNSRSEMNVSTLELGDSALYLCASSPTGVEKLFFGSGTQLSVL.

In nucleotides, the CDR3 is TGTGCCACCAGAATGGGGGGTACTACTACTAACAATGAGCAGTTCTTC. This gives the protein CATRMGGTTTNNEQFF. The V gene is TRBV24-1, the J gene TRBJ2-1; TRBD2 might be the D (6 bases). CDR1 and CDR2 from the germline V gene are KGHDR and SFDVKD. V shed 7 bases and J shed 5 bases, with 20 bases lying between them. The CDR3 loop spans 16 amino acids.

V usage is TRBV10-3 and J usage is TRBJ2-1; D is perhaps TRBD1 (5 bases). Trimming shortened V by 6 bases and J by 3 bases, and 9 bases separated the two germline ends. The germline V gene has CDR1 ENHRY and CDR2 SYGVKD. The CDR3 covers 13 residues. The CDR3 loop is CAIRLQVYNEQFF. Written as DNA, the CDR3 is TGTGCCATCAGGTTACAGGTCTACAATGAGCAGTTCTTC.

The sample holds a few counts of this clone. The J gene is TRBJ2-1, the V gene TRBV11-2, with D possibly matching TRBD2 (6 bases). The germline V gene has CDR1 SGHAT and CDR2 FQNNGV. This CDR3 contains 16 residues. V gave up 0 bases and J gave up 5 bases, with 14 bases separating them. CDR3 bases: TGTGCCAGCAGCTTAGATCAGGCGGGGATCGACAATGAGCAGTTCTTC. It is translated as CASSLDQAGIDNEQFF.

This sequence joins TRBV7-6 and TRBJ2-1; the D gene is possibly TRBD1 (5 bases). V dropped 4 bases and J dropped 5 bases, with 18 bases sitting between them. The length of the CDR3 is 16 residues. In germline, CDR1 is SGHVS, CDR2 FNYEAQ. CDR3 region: CASSSPLTVPNNEQFF. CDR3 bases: TGTGCCAGCAGCTCGCCCCTGACAGTACCTAACAATGAGCAGTTCTTC.

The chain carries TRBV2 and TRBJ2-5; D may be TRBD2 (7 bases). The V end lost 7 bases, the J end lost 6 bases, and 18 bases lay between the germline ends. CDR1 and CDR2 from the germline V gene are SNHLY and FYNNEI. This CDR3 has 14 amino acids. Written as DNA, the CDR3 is TGTGCCAGCACCCGGACGGGGGGCACGAAGACCCAGTACTTC. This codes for CASTRTGGTKTQYF.

CDR3 nucleotide sequence: TGTGCCAGCAGCCCTAGCGGGGGCAATGAGCAGTTCTTC. Amino acids: CASSPSGGNEQFF. The chain employs TRBV3-1 (or the pseudogene TRBV3-2) and TRBJ2-1, with 10 bases fitting TRBD2. Germline CDR1 reads LGHDT; CDR2 reads YNNKEL (reference sequence). J gave up 6 bases and V 4 bases, and 0 bases lay outside the gene matches. This CDR3 has 13 amino acids.

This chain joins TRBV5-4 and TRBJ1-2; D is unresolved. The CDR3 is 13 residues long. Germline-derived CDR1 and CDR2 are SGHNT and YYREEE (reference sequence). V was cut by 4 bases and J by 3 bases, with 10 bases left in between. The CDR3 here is CASSPNTDYGYTF. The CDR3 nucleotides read TGTGCCAGCAGCCCGAACACAGACTATGGCTACACCTTC.